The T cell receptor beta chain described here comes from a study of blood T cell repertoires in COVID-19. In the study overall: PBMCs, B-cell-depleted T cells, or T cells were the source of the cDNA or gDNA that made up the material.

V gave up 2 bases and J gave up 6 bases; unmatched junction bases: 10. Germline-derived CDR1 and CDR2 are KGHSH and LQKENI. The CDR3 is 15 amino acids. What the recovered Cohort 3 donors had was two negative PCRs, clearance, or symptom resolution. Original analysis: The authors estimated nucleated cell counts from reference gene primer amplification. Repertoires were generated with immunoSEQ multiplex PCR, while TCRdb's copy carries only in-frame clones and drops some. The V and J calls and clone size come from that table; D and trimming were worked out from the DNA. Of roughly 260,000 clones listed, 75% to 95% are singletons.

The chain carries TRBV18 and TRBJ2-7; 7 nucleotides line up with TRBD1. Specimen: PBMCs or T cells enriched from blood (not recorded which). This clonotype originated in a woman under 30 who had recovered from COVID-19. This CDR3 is CASSPRDTGAREQYF. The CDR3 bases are TGTGCCAGCTCACCAAGGGACACAGGGGCTCGCGAGCAGTACTTC.